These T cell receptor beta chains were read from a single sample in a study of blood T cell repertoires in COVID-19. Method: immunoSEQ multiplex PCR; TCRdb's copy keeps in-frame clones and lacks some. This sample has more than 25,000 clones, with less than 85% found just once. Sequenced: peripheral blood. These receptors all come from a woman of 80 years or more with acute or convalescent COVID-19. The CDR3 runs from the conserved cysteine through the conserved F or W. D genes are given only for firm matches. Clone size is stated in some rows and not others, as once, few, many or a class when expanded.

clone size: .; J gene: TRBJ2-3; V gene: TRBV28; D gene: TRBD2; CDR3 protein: CASSLRGAGGSNTQYF; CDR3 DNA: TGTGCCAGCAGCCTTCGGGGAGCGGGGGGAAGCAATACGCAGTATTTT
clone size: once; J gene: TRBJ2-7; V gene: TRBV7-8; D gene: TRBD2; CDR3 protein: CASTLAAGGLEQYF; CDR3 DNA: TGTGCCAGCACCCTAGCTGCGGGGGGGCTCGAGCAGTACTTC
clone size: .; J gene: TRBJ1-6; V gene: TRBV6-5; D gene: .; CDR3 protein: CASATARRNSPLHF; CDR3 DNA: TGTGCCAGCGCGACAGCTCGTCGGAATTCACCCCTCCACTTT
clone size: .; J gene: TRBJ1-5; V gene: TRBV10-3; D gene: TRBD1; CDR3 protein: CAISEVTGNNQPQHF; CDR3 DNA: TGTGCCATCAGTGAGGTGACAGGGAACAATCAGCCCCAGCATTTT
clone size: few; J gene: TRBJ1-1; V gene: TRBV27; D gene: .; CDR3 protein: CASSLSFGTGSTEAFF; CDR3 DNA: TGTGCCAGCAGTTTATCGTTTGGTACAGGGAGTACTGAAGCTTTCTTT
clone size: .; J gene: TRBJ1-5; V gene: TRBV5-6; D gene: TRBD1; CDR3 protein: CASSLDRASQPQHF; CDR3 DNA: TGTGCCAGCAGCCTGGACAGGGCAAGTCAGCCCCAGCATTTT
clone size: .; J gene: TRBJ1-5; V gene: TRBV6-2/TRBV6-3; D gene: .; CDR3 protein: CASSYSSGFGNQPQHF; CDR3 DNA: TGTGCCAGCAGTTACTCGTCCGGTTTCGGCAATCAGCCCCAGCATTTT
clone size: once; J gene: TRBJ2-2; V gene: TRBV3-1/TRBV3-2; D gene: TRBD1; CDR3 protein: CASSPSGTGTHNTGELFF; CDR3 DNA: TGTGCCAGCAGCCCATCCGGGACAGGGACCCATAACACCGGGGAGCTGTTTTTT
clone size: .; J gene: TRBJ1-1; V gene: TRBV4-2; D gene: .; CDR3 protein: CASSQDHRENTEAFF; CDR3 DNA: TGTGCCAGCAGCCAAGATCACAGGGAGAACACTGAAGCTTTCTTT
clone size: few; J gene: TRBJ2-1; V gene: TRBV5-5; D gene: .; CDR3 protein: CASSRRLALSYNEQFF; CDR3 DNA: TGTGCCAGCAGTCGTCGCCTAGCGCTATCCTACAATGAGCAGTTCTTC
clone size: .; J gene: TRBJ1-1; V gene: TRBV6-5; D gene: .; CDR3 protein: CASSYQAITEAFF; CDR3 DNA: TGTGCCAGCAGTTACCAGGCGATCACTGAAGCTTTCTTT
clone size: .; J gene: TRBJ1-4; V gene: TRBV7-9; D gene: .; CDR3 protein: CASSLSIPGNEKLFF; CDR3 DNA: TGTGCCAGCAGCTTATCGATACCGGGGAATGAAAAACTGTTTTTT
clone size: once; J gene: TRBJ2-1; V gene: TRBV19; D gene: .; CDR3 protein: CASSRVLNEQFF; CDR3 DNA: TGTGCCAGTAGCCGGGTCCTCAATGAGCAGTTCTTC
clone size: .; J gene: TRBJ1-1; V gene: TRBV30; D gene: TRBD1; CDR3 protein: CAWRETGDTEAFF; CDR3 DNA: TGTGCCTGGAGGGAGACAGGGGACACTGAAGCTTTCTTT
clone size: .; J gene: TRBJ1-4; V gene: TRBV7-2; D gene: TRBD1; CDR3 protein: CASSRDRANEKLFF; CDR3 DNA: TGTGCCAGCAGCCGGGACAGGGCTAATGAAAAACTGTTTTTT
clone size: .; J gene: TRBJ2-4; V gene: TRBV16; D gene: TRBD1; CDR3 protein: CASSQSPGQGENIQYF; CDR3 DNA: TGTGCCAGCAGCCAATCGCCGGGACAGGGCGAAAACATTCAGTACTTC
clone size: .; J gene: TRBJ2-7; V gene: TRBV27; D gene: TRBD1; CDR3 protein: CASRSTGVHEQYF; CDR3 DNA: TGTGCCAGCAGATCGACAGGGGTCCACGAGCAGTACTTC
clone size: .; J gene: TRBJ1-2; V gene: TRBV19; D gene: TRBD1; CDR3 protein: CASSIGTGTGGYGYTF; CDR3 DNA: TGTGCCAGTAGTATCGGAACCGGGACAGGGGGCTATGGCTACACCTTC
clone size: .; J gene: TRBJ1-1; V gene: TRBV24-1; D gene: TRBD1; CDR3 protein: CATSDPGQGVGAFF; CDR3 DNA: TGTGCCACCAGTGATCCGGGACAGGGTGTAGGAGCTTTCTTT
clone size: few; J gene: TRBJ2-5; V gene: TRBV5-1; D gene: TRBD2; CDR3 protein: CASSLAGGETQYF; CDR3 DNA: TGCGCCAGCAGCCTCGCGGGGGGAGAGACCCAGTACTTC
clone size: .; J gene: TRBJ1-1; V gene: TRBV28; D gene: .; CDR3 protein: CASSLDLELNTEAFF; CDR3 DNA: TGTGCCAGCAGTTTGGATCTAGAACTGAACACTGAAGCTTTCTTT
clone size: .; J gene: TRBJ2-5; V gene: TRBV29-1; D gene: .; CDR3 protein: CSGSRRGLWETQYF; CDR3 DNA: TGCAGCGGCTCCCGGAGAGGGCTATGGGAGACCCAGTACTTC
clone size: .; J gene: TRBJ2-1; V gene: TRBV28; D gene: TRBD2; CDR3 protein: CASTVSGGYNEQFF; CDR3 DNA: TGTGCCAGCACCGTTTCGGGAGGCTACAATGAGCAGTTCTTC
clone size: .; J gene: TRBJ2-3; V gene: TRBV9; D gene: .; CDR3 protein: CASSESSGRMDTQYF; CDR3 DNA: TGTGCCAGCAGCGAAAGTAGCGGTCGGATGGATACGCAGTATTTT
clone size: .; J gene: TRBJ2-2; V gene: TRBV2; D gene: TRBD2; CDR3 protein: CASRRAGANTGELFF; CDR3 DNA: TGTGCCAGCAGACGAGCGGGGGCGAACACCGGGGAGCTGTTTTTT
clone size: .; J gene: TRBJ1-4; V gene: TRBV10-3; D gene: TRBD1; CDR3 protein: CAISERGLGEKLFF; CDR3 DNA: TGTGCCATCAGTGAGAGGGGGCTGGGGGAAAAACTGTTTTTT
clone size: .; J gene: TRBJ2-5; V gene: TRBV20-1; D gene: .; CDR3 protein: CSASWRGHRTTFPPQETQYF; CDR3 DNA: TGCAGTGCTAGTTGGAGAGGCCACCGAACCACTTTCCCCCCACAAGAGACCCAGTACTTC
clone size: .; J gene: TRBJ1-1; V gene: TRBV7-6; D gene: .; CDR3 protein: CASSSQGSEAFF; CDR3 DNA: TGTGCCAGCAGCTCACAGGGCTCTGAAGCTTTCTTT
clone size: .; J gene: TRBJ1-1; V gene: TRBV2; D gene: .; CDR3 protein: CASSYPGGLSTEAFF; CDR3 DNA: TGTGCCAGCAGCTACCCCGGGGGGCTTTCTACTGAAGCTTTCTTT
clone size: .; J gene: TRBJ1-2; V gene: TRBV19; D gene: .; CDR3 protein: CASSGRESSNYGYTF; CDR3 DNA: TGTGCCAGTAGTGGGAGGGAGTCCTCTAACTATGGCTACACCTTC
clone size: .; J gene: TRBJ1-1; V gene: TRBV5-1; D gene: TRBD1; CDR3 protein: CASSYFPGTVEAFF; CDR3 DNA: TGCGCCAGCAGCTATTTTCCCGGGACAGTTGAAGCTTTCTTT
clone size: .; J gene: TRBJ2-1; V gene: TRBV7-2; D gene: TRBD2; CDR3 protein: CASSFGLAGSSSYNEQFF; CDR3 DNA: TGTGCCAGCAGCTTCGGACTAGCGGGGTCGAGCTCCTACAATGAGCAGTTCTTC
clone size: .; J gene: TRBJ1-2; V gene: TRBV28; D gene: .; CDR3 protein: CASRWGLANYGYTF; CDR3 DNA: TGTGCCAGCAGATGGGGACTAGCTAACTATGGCTACACCTTC
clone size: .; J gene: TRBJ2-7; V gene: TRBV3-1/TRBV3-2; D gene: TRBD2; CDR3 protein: CASSQLTSVYSYEQYF; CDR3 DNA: TGTGCCAGCAGCCAACTGACTAGCGTATACTCCTACGAGCAGTACTTC
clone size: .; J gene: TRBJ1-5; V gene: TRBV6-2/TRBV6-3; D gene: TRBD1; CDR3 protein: CASSRTGKGNQPQHF; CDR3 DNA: TGTGCCAGCAGTCGGACAGGGAAAGGGAATCAGCCCCAGCATTTT
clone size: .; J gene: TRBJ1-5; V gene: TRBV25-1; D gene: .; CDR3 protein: CAMTVESNQPQHF; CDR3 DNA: TGTGCCATGACAGTCGAGTCCAATCAGCCCCAGCATTTT
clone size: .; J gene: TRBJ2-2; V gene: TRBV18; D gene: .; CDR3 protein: CASSPVGPGELFF; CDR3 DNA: TGTGCCAGCTCACCAGTGGGGCCCGGGGAGCTGTTTTTT
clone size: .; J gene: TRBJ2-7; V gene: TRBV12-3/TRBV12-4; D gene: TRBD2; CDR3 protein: CASSPGTRREQYF; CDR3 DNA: TGTGCCAGCAGTCCAGGGACTAGAAGGGAGCAGTACTTC
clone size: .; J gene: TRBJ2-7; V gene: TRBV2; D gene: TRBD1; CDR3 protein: CASSGQGYEQYF; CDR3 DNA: TGTGCCAGCAGTGGACAGGGGTACGAGCAGTACTTC
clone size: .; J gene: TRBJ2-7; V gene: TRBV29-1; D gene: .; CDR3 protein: CSVVGPGEQYF; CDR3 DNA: TGCAGCGTTGTAGGCCCCGGGGAGCAGTACTTC
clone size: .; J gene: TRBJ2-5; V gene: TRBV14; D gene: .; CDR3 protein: CASSRAWETQYF; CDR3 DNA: TGTGCCAGCAGCCGCGCATGGGAGACCCAGTACTTC
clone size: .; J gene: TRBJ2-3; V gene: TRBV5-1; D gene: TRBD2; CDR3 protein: CASRRLAGGTDTQYF; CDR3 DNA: TGCGCCAGTCGTAGGCTAGCGGGTGGCACAGATACGCAGTATTTT
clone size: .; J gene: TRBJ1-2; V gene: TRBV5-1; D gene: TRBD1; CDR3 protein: CASSLEEGAENYTF; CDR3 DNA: TGCGCCAGCAGCTTGGAGGAGGGGGCGGAGAACTACACCTTC
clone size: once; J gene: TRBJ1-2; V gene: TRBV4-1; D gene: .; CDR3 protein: CASSQDPSDRANYGYTF; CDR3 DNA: TGCGCCAGCAGCCAAGATCCCTCGGACAGAGCTAACTATGGCTACACCTTC